This T cell receptor beta chain was profiled in a study of control samples from healthy donors and cancer patients. TCRdb keeps only in-frame clones here, not all; method: immunoSEQ multiplex PCR. The sample contains about 120,000 clones, more than 85% of which appear only once. After removal of 1 base from V and 5 bases from J, the junction contained 7 bases not matched to a gene. This CDR3 contains 16 residues. Per germline, CDR1 SEHNR and CDR2 FQNEAQ (reference sequence). The rearrangement uses TRBV7-9 and TRBJ2-7, with 11 bases identical to TRBD1. The sequence was obtained from a man in his forties or fifties with head and neck cancer. The sequencing sample was made of PBMCs. The CDR3 DNA is TGTGCCAGCAGCTTAGACCGGGACAGGGGGTTTCACGAGCAGTACTTC. Residues: CASSLDRDRGFHEQYF.